Below, one T cell receptor (beta chain) is given with its context. Its antigen is not identified. This CDR3 contains 13 residues. Germline CDR1 reads SGHRS; CDR2 reads YFSETQ. The V gene end was trimmed by 4 bases and the J gene end by 12 bases; junction bases not matched to a gene: 10. The data derive from a study of cytomegalovirus exposure and HLA in healthy donors. Study-wide context: Caucasian-associated ancestry cluster membership applied to approximately 84% of 398 genotyped donors.

The PCR made use of 60 Vbeta and 13 Jbeta primers. Authors' methods: Per a later analysis, the number of unique TCR beta chains was around 80 million, of which roughly 10 million were shared. The method was immunoSEQ multiplex PCR; TCRdb's version includes in-frame clones alone and lacks a portion of them. That table gives V, J and clone size, and the DNA gave D and trimming. Across roughly 110,000 clones, the top ten clones capture 6.8% of the sample. Regarding the study as a whole: Exclusion as indistinguishable affected some V segments, including TRBV6-2 and TRBV6-3. In an earlier analysis, in fewer than 700 donors, most V segments appeared productive either ~90% or ~30% of the time.

Sequenced material: PBMCs. This TCR was recovered from a man between 40 and 49 years old in good health and CMV-seropositive. V usage is TRBV5-1 and J usage is TRBJ2-1; 7 nucleotides line up with TRBD1. As DNA, the CDR3 is TGCGCCAGCAGCGAGGTAGGAACAGGGGTGCAGTTCTTC. This translates into CASSEVGTGVQFF.